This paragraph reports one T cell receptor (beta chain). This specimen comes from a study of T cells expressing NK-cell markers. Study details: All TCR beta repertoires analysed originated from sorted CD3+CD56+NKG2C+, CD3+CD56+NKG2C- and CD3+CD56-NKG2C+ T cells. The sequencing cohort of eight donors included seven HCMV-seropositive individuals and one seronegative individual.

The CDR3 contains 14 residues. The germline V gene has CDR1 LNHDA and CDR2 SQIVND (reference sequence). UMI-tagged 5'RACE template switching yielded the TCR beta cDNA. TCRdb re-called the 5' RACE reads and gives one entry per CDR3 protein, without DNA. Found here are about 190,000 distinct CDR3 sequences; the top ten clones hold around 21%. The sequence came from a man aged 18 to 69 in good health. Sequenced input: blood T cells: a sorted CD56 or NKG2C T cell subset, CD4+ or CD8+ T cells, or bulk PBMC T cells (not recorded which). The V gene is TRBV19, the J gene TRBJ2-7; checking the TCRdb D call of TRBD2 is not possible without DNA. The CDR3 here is CASSPGTLLYEQYF. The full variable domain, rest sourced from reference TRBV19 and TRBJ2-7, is DGGITQSPKYLFRKEGQNVTLSCEQNLNHDAMYWYRQDPGQGLRLIYYSQIVNDFQKGDIAEGYSVSREKKESFPLTVTSAQKNPTAFYLCASSPGTLLYEQYFGPGTRLTVT.